This TCR beta chain was retrieved from a study of cytomegalovirus exposure and HLA in healthy donors (dated by TCRdb to about 2017). Context from the whole study: According to an earlier analysis of 550 to 700 of the donors, about 179 million T cells yielded 117 million unique TCR beta sequences and about 280 Gb of sequence data. An early release that covered some 640 HLA-typed donors contained approximately 320 gigabases of sequencing data and tens of millions of unique TCR sequences. Among the roughly 400 genotyped donors, more than 70% belonged to the genetic ancestry cluster associated with self-reported Caucasian donors. The study aimed to test whether cataloging public T cell receptors could reveal signatures of past pathogen exposure. The study used immunosequencing to profile the T cell repertoires of approximately 640 subjects and linked those repertoires to cytomegalovirus serostatus. A separate validation cohort of approximately 130 different subjects was used in addition to the roughly 670-subject first cohort. The study combined high-throughput TCR immunosequencing, statistical association of individual TCRs with disease status, and machine learning to predict cytomegalovirus infection status. A later analysis re-analyzed previously published TCR beta repertoires from roughly 600 donors and added high-resolution HLA genotyping to study TCR occurrence patterns. The later analysis used no new phenotypic data to find candidate immune exposures, relying instead on TCR beta sequences and their occurrence across donors. To decide whether each TCR beta V gene segment behaved as functional or pseudogenic, an earlier analysis of nearly 600 of the donors relied on high-throughput TCR beta sequencing. Donor age, sex, ethnicity and CMV serostatus were compiled together with the repertoire data. A later genetic analysis took genome-wide SNP genotypes for about 65% of the 666 donors and used that subset as a discovery cohort. Every discovery cohort repertoire had been produced on one sequencing platform. Class I and class II HLA loci were covered by the typing at four-digit resolution. Typing coverage varied by locus: roughly 629-640 donors for A, B, C, DRB1 and DQB1; approximately 500 for DQA1; nearly 610 for DPA1; roughly 450 for DPB1. Several DR-DQ haplotypes were treated as single units for association and clustering because of strong linkage in the cohort. Among about 360 genotyped donors of the cohort, an average of 235,054 unique TCR beta nucleotide sequences were sequenced per donor, about a sixth of them non-productive. Broader findings and caveats from the paper: Compared with equally common non-associated chains, HLA-associated TCR beta chains in a later analysis were more clonally expanded and had lower generation probabilities. Several of the top co-occurrence clusters appeared to be linked to parvovirus B19, influenza, CMV and Epstein-Barr virus, according to a later analysis. In a later analysis, most CMV-associated TCR beta chains were found to appear HLA-restricted, with HLA associations seemingly driven largely by CMV exposure. This cohort had only TCR beta chains sequenced, and the lack of alpha or paired-chain data limited which features could be detected. Because counts were too low, 15 or so rarely observed V segments, including chromosome 9 orphons, were excluded from the earlier analysis of some 540 of the donors. When HLA alleles, especially DR and DQ, strongly co-occurred, TCR associations were difficult to assign to individual alleles. A later genetic analysis reported fewer N-insertions in productive TCRs among donors in an Asian-associated ancestry cluster than the roughly 650-donor mean. The sequencing pipeline was judged likely to have produced a cluster of highly shared sequence variants as a technical artifact. A later analysis found that TCR association rates varied across HLA loci, with DRB1 alleles showing the most associated TCRs and HLA-C alleles the fewest. It was suggested by the authors that the approach could potentially be generalized to other disease states and immunological phenotypes. Correlated functional status among segregating V segments might reflect linkage disequilibrium, but an unknown experimental factor could not be ruled out. A total of roughly 160 TCR beta chains were listed by the study as associated with cytomegalovirus. In vitro tests confirmed that a few of the cytomegalovirus-associated TCR beta chains recognize cytomegalovirus antigens. In an earlier analysis of about 550 of the donors, most TCR beta V segments were observed in productive rearrangements about 87% or about 30% of the time, broadly matching IMGT annotations. Most TCR sequences were seen in very few donors, while some public TCRs were found in many individuals. A later analysis associated about 17,000 TCR beta sequences with specific HLA alleles at a false discovery rate of 0.05. A further reported finding was that TCR beta sequences accurately predicted the HLA-A and HLA-B alleles for most subjects in the first cohort. Roughly uniform sequencing depth across donors was assumed in presence/absence analyses, although this assumption may not hold. Immune exposure information for the cohort was limited to CMV serostatus. HLA typing was unavailable for some donors at each locus, so association tests used only the typed subset. Some IMGT-functional V segments, including TRBV6-2 and TRBV6-3, could not be told apart with the 87-base-pair reads, so those segments were excluded. The classifier was reported to diagnose cytomegalovirus status with high specificity and sensitivity in both the original cohort and the validation cohort. V-gene and J-gene trimming of TCR beta chains was associated with a missense DCLRE1C variant in a later genetic analysis, and the association was replicated in an independent cohort.

The cohort comprised some 680 healthy bone marrow donors. At the time of sampling, every cohort member was nominally healthy, though immune exposures that went unrecorded were likely present. The donor was CMV seropositive and was included in the group of about 290 seropositive cohort members. Every donor gave a peripheral blood sample, and the peripheral blood mononuclear cells from that sample were used for TCR beta sequencing. Genomic DNA was extracted from the blood cell samples with the Qiagen DNeasy Blood Extraction Kit. Library generation was performed with the immunoSEQ multiplex PCR assay. For the multiplex PCR, a mixture combining 60 forward primers for TCR Vbeta segments and 13 reverse primers for TCR Jbeta segments was used. The CDR3 region of rearranged TCR beta genes was amplified from genomic DNA by a multiplex PCR assay. The amplified TCR beta libraries were sequenced on the Illumina HiSeq System as 87-base-pair reads. Concerning the study's data processing: A later analysis tallied 80 million to 95 million unique TCR beta chains across the 666 repertoires, and around 10 million of those chains were shared by two or more donors. To remove PCR and sequencing errors, raw reads were error-corrected and collapsed into unique sequences using a nearest-neighbor algorithm that merged closely related sequences. Alignment of CDR3 sequences to IMGT reference sequences was used to assign V, D and J gene segments. For a sequence to be retained, a match of at least six nucleotides was required to both a V gene segment and a J gene segment. A rearrangement was called productive if the CDR3 had no stop codons and remained in frame with V and J, and every other rearrangement was called non-productive. CDR3 was defined by IMGT convention, running from the second conserved V-encoded cysteine to the conserved J-encoded phenylalanine. Sequences without an unambiguous match to a single V gene segment were excluded from the earlier analysis of several hundred of the donors. In an earlier analysis of 587 of the donors, V segments were called functional above 56.7% productive rearrangements and were called segregating when the between-donor standard deviation exceeded 5%. A statistical classification framework was built for diagnosing cytomegalovirus status from the catalog of TCR beta chain sequences. In a later analysis, TCR nucleotide sequences were compared against IMGT/GENE-DB human TR gene sequences so that V and J genes could be assigned. Using the TCRdist pipeline, a later analysis assigned CDR3 sequences along with most-parsimonious VDJ recombination scenarios. A later analysis defined each TCR beta chain by its CDR3 amino acid sequence plus V-gene family, and excluded reads lacking a unique V-gene family. In a later analysis, nearly 600 highly shared, low-generation-probability nucleotide sequences were removed to address suspected cross-contamination and a sequencing artifact. In a later analysis, a clonal expansion index for each public chain was calculated from normalized within-repertoire ranks of inferred template counts. In a later analysis, generation probabilities were computed with a VDJ recombination model fitted to out-of-frame rearrangements, and the resulting probabilities were checked against IGoR. Hypergeometric tests were used in a later analysis to score TCR-TCR, TCR-HLA and TCR-CMV co-occurrence, with a repertoire-size bias correction applied to the TCR pairs. To estimate false discovery rates, a later analysis permuted the HLA or CMV assignments 20 times. In a later analysis, co-occurring TCRs were grouped using DBSCAN, and TCRdist sequence similarity was added for clustering within HLA-allele-positive subsets. For co-occurrence clustering, repertoires with fewer than 30,000 or more than 120,000 public chains were excluded, along with roughly 5 repertoires with anomalous nucleotide sharing. What TCRdb holds here is the immuneACCESS table cut down to in-frame rearrangements. Part of the clones is not present; checked against another copy, under half of the missing clones reflect an unresolved V gene, and the others are unexplained. D and trimming come from the DNA, and the V and J calls and clone size come from that table. Within this sample are 130,000 or so clones, with around 82% of them counted one time only. The ten largest account for roughly 3.4% of the sample.

Concerning this clone: Its target antigen remains unknown. Qualities for individual bases were not recorded, and no much larger clone is one base off.

The CDR3 has 11 amino acids, counting the end cysteine and phenylalanine. CDR3 DNA only is kept here, 33 bases in frame from base 1. From a lookup of the germline V gene, CDR1 and CDR2 are SQVTM and ANQGSEA. This clonotype originated in a man between 18 and 35 years old in good health and CMV-seropositive. The V gene is TRBV29-1 and the J gene is TRBJ2-5, with no confidently assigned D gene. The assigned J gene may be wrong: the sequence end matches TRBJ2-7 better. Material for sequencing was PBMCs. The CDR3 region has the sequence CSVNYAYEQYF. In nucleotide form, the sequence is TGCAGCGTGAACTACGCCTACGAGCAGTACTTC.